Shown below are 6 T cell receptor beta chains from a single sample sequenced in a study of cytomegalovirus exposure and HLA in healthy donors. Both 60 Vbeta primers and 13 Jbeta primers went into the PCR. The method was immunoSEQ multiplex PCR; TCRdb's version includes in-frame clones alone and lacks a portion of them. The data contain approximately 190,000 clones, roughly 81% of them singletons. The sample taken for sequencing was PBMCs. All receptors derive from a woman in her thirties in good health and CMV-seropositive.

The chain employs TRBV2 and TRBJ1-2; D might be TRBD1 (6 bases). Germline V gene lookup returns CDR1 SNHLY and CDR2 FYNNEI. Trimming shortened V by 6 bases and J by 2 bases, and 13 bases separated the two germline ends. The CDR3 length is 14 residues. CDR3 region: CASRLDRTNYGYTF. As DNA, the CDR3 is TGTGCCAGCAGACTAGACAGGACCAACTATGGCTACACCTTC.

The genes are TRBV6-5 and TRBJ2-1; 7 bases are shared with TRBD2. Germline V CDR1 and CDR2: MNHEY, SVGAGI. The CDR3 has 14 residues. V lost 6 bases, J lost 4 bases, and 6 bases stayed unmatched. The CDR3 nucleotides read TGTGCCAGCAGCCTCGGCGGGGGTTACAATGAGCAGTTCTTC. It encodes CASSLGGGYNEQFF.

This clone occurred once. The chain recombines TRBV29-1 with TRBJ2-1; 13 bases align to TRBD2. This CDR3 has 14 amino acids. CDR1 and CDR2 (germline): SQVTM, ANQGSEA. V dropped 7 bases and J dropped 5; count of bases not matched to a gene: 5. The CDR3 reads CSAEGLAGDNEQFF. The DNA for the CDR3 is TGCAGCGCCGAAGGACTAGCGGGAGACAATGAGCAGTTCTTC.

This chain connects TRBV6-5 to TRBJ2-3; 9 positions match TRBD1. CDR3 length equals 15 residues. CDR1 is MNHEY, CDR2 SVGAGI, per germline. Unmatched junction bases numbered 3, after V lost 0 bases and J lost 5 bases. The CDR3 DNA is TGTGCCAGCAGTTACTCGGGACAGGGAATAGATACGCAGTATTTT. This encodes CASSYSGQGIDTQYF.

With regard to this clone: The sample carries other DNA sequences with the same CDR3. The rearrangement joins TRBV5-4 to TRBJ2-7, with 8 bases that match TRBD1. CDR1 is SGHNT and CDR2 is YYREEE in the germline V gene (reference sequence). The CDR3 has 15 residues. V lost 4 bases to trimming and J lost 4 bases; unmatched junction nucleotides: 10. The CDR3 nucleotides are TGTGCCAGCAGCCTCCCCGGGACAGGCGTTTACGAGCAGTACTTC. Its protein product is CASSLPGTGVYEQYF.

The rearrangement links TRBV19 to TRBJ1-5; TRBD1 matches at 7 bases. Germline V gene sequence: CDR1 LNHDA, CDR2 SQIVND (reference sequence). This CDR3 contains 15 residues. The J segment lost 3 bases and the V segment lost 6 bases, leaving 8 bases of the junction unmatched. The CDR3, as DNA: TGTGCCAGTAGGAAAGAACAGGGGAACAATCAGCCCCAGCATTTT. This gives the protein CASRKEQGNNQPQHF.